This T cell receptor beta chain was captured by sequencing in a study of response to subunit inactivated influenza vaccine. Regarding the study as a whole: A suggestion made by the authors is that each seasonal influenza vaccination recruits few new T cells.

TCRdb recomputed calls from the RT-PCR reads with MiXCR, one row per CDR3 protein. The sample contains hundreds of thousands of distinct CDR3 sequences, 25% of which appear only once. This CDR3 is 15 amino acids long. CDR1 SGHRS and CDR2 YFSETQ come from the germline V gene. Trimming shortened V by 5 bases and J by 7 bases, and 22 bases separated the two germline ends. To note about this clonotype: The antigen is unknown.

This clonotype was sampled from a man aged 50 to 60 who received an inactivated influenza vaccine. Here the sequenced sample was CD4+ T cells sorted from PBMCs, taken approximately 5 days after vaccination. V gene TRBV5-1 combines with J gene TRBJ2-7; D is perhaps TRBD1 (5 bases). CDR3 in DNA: TGCGCCAGCAGAAGAACTTGGGGCACCTTGGGGGAGCAGTACTTC. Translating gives CASRRTWGTLGEQYF.